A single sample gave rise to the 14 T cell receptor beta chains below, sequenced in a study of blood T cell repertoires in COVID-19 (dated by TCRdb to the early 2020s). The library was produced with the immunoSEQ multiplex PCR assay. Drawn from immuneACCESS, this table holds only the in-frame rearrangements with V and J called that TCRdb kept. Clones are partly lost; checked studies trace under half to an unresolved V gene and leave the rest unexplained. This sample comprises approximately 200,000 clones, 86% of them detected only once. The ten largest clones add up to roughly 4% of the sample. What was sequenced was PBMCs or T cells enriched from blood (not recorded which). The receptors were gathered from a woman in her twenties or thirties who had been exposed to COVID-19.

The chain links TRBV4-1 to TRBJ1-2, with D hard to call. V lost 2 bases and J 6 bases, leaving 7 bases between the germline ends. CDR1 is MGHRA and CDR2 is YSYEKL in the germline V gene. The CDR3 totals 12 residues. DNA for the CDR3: TGCGCCAGCAGCCAAAGCACGGATGGCTACACCTTC. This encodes CASSQSTDGYTF.

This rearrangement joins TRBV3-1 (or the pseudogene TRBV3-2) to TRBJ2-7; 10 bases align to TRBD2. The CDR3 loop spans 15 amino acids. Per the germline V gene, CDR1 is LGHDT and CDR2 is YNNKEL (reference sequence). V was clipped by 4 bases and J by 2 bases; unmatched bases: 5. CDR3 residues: CASSPLAGGPYEQYF. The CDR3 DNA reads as TGTGCCAGCAGCCCGTTAGCGGGGGGACCCTACGAGCAGTACTTC.

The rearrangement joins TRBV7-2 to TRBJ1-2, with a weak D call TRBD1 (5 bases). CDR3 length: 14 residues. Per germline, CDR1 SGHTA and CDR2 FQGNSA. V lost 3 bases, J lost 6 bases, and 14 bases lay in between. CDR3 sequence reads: CASSLDGGGNGYTF. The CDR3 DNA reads TGTGCCAGCAGCTTGGACGGCGGGGGAAATGGCTACACCTTC.

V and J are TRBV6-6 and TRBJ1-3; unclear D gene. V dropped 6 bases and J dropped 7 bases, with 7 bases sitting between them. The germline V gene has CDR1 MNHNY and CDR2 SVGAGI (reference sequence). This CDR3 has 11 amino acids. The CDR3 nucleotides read TGTGCCAGCAGCATACAGAACACCATATATTTT. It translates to CASSIQNTIYF.

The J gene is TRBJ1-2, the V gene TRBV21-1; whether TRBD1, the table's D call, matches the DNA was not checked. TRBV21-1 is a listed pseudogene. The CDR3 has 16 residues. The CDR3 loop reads CASSTLGRPPNYGYTF. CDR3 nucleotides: TGTGCCAGCAGCACCCTGGGCCGACCTCCTAACTATGGCTACACCTTC.

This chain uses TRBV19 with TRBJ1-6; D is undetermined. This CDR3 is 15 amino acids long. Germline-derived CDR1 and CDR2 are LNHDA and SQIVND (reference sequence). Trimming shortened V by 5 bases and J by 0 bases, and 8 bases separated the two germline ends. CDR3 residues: CASSLMSSYNSPLHF. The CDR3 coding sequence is TGTGCCAGTAGTCTAATGAGCTCCTATAATTCACCCCTCCACTTT.

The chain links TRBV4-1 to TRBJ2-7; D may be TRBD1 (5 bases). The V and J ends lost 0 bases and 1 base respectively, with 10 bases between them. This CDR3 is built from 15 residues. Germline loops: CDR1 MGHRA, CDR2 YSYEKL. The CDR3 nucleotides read TGCGCCAGCAGCCAAGATGGGCGACAGTCCTACGAGCAGTACTTC. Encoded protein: CASSQDGRQSYEQYF.

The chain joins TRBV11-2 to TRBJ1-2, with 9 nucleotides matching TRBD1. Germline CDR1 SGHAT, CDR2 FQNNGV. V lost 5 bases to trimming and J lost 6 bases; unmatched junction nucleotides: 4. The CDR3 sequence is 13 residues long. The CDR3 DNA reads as TGTGCCAGCAGCCACCGGGACAGGGATGGCTACACCTTC. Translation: CASSHRDRDGYTF.

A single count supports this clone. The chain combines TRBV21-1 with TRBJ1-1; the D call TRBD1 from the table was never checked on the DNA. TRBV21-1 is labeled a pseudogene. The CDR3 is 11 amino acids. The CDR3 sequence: CASRTTGKAFF. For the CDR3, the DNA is TGTGCCAGCAGGACGACAGGAAAAGCTTTCTTT.

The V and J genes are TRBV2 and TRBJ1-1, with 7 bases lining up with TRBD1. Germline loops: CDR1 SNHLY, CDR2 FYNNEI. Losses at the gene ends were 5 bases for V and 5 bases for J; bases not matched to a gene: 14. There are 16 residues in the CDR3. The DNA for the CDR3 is TGTGCCAGCAGTCGGGACAGACGCCGGATGGGGACTGAAGCTTTCTTT. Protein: CASSRDRRRMGTEAFF. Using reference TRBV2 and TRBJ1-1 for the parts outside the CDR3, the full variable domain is EPEVTQTPSHQVTQMGQEVILRCVPISNHLYFYWYRQILGQKVEFLVSFYNNEISEKSEIFDDQFSVERPDGSNFTLKIRSTKLEDSAMYFCASSRDRRRMGTEAFFGQGTRLTVV.

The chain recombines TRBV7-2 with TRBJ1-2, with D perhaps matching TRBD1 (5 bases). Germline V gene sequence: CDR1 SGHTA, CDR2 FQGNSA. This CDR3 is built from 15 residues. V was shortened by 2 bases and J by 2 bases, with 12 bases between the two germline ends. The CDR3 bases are TGTGCCAGCAGCTTAATAGGCCAGGGCAACTATGGCTACACCTTC. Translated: CASSLIGQGNYGYTF.

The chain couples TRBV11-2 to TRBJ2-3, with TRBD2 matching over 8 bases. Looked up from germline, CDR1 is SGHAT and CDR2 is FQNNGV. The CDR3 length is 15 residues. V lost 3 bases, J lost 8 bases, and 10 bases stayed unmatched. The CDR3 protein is CASSFSERGRVTQYF. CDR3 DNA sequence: TGTGCCAGCAGCTTCTCTGAGCGGGGGAGGGTTACGCAGTATTTT.

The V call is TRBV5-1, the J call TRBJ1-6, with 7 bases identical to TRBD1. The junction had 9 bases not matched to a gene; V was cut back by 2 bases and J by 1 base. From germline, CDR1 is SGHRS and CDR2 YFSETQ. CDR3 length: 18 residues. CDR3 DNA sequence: TGCGCCAGCAGCTTCGGTTGGGGGACAGAATCCTATAATTCACCCCTCCACTTT. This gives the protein CASSFGWGTESYNSPLHF.

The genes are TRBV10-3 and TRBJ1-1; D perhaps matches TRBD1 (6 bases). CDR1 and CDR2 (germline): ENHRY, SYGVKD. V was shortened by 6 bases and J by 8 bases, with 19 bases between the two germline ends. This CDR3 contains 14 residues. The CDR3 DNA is TGTGCCATCAGGACCCAGGACAGCCTCGCCGAAGCTTTCTTT. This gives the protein CAIRTQDSLAEAFF.